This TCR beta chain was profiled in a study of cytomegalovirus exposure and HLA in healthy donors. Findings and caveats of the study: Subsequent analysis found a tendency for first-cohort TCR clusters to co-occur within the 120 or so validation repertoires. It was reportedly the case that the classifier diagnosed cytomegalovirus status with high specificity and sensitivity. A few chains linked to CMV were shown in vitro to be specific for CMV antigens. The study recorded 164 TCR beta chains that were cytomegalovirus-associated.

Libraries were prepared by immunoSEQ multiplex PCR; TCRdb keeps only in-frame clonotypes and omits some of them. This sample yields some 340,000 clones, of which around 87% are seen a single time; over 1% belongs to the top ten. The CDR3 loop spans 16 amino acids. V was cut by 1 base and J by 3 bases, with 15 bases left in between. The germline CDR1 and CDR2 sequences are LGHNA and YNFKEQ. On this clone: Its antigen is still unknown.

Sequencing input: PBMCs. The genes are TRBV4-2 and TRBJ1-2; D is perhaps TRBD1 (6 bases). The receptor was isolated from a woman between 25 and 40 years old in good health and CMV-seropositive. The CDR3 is CASSQASDSPDYGYTF. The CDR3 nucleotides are TGTGCCAGCAGCCAAGCCTCGGACAGTCCGGACTATGGCTACACCTTC.